This TCR beta chain comes out of a study of T cells in Graves' hyperthyroidism and ophthalmopathy. Hyperthyroidism, newly diagnosed and lasting under 2 months, affected patients aged 18 to 65. Patients with uncontrolled infections, other autoimmune diseases, pregnancy or lactation were excluded. Germline V gene sequence: CDR1 LGHDT, CDR2 YNNKEL (reference sequence). V shed 2 bases and J 0 bases; nucleotides not matched to a gene: 8. The CDR3 has 17 residues. This clonotype was observed a few times. Regions amplified from RNA transcripts were the TCR beta CDR3 regions. Primed by the HTBI set, a first-round RT-PCR was run on the TCR CDR3. TCRdb independently ran MiXCR on the multiplex PCR reads; one entry per CDR3 protein. There are around 620,000 distinct CDR3 sequences in the sample; under 20% occur only once, and approximately 3.9% lies in the top ten.

The sequencing sample was made of blood. The chain couples TRBV3-1 to TRBJ2-7, with TRBD2 matching over 9 bases. The receptor comes from a woman under 40 with Graves' hyperthyroidism. The CDR3 loop is CASSQSLAGLYSYEQYF. The CDR3 DNA follows: TGTGCCAGCAGCCAAAGCCTAGCGGGACTGTACTCCTACGAGCAGTACTTC.